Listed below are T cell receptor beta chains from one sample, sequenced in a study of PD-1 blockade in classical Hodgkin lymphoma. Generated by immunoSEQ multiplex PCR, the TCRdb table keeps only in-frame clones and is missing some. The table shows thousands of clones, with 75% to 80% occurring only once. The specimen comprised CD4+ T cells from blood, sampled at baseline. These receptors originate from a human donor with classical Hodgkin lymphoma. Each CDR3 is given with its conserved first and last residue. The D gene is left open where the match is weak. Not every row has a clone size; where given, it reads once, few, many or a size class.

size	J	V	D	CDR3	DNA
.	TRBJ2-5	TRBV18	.	CASSPFLQQPGTQYF	TGTGCCAGCTCACCTTTCCTACAGCAGCCAGGGACCCAGTACTTC
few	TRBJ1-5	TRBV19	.	CASTTRGIGQPQHF	TGTGCCAGTACCACCAGGGGTATTGGACAGCCCCAGCATTTT
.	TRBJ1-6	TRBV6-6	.	CASSYSTQGSSPLHF	TGTGCCAGCAGTTACTCGACACAGGGTAGTTCACCCCTCCACTTT
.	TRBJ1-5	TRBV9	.	CASSVDGGNQPQHF	TGTGCCAGCAGCGTAGACGGGGGAAATCAGCCCCAGCATTTT
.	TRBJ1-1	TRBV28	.	CASRPGRASAEAFF	TGTGCCAGCAGACCCGGACGGGCATCGGCTGAAGCTTTCTTT
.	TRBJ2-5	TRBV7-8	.	CASSLGTGVGETQYF	TGTGCCAGCAGCTTAGGTACAGGAGTTGGTGAGACCCAGTACTTC
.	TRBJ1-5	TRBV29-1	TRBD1	CSVTTGSGQPQHF	TGCAGCGTTACGACAGGGAGCGGTCAGCCCCAGCATTTT
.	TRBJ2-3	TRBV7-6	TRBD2	CASSFSTSGRTDTQYF	TGTGCCAGCAGCTTCTCGACTAGCGGGAGGACAGATACGCAGTATTTT
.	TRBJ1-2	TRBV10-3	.	CAIESATLSGYTF	TGTGCCATCGAGTCAGCAACTCTATCTGGCTACACCTTC
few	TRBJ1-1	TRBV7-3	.	CASSFSARENTEAFF	TGTGCCAGCAGCTTCAGCGCCAGGGAGAACACTGAAGCTTTCTTT
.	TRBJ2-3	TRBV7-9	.	CASSESADTQYF	TGTGCCAGCAGCGAATCTGCAGATACGCAGTATTTT
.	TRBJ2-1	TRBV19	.	CASSIGQGGNYNEQFF	TGTGCCAGTAGTATCGGACAGGGAGGGAACTACAATGAGCAGTTCTTC
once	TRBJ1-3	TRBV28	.	CASSGRYGRAGTGNTIYF	TGTGCCAGCAGTGGTCGGTATGGCAGAGCAGGGACTGGAAACACCATATATTTT
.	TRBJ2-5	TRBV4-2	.	CASSQEWTFGRETQYF	TGTGCCAGCAGCCAAGAGTGGACTTTCGGTCGAGAGACCCAGTACTTC
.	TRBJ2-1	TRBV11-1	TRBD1	CASSPGPGQGANEQFF	TGTGCCAGCAGCCCGGGACCGGGACAGGGGGCTAATGAGCAGTTCTTC
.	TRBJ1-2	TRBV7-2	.	CASSLGGGGYTF	TGCGCCAGCAGCTTGGGCGGGGGCGGCTACACCTTC
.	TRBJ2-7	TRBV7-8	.	CASSFPGPIGEQYF	TGTGCCAGCAGCTTCCCGGGCCCAATCGGCGAGCAGTACTTC
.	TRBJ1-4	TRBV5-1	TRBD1	CASSLGQGALREKLFF	TGCGCCAGCAGCCTTGGACAGGGGGCGCTTCGTGAAAAACTGTTTTTT
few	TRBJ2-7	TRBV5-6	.	CASSQPGTRYYF	TGTGCCAGCAGCCAACCCGGGACCCGGTACTACTTC
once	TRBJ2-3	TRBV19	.	CASSIGFGDTQYF	TGTGCCAGTAGTATAGGGTTTGGGGATACGCAGTATTTT
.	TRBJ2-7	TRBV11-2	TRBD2	CASSFTSGADYEQYF	TGTGCCAGCAGCTTCACTAGCGGAGCCGACTACGAGCAGTACTTC
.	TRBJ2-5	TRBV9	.	CASSPRPLQETQYF	TGTGCCAGCAGCCCCCGCCCGCTCCAAGAGACCCAGTACTTC
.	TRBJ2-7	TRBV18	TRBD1	CASSLQGRSVEQYF	TGTGCCAGCTCACTACAGGGGCGTTCCGTCGAGCAGTACTTC
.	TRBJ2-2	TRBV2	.	CASSDRGGYTGELFF	TGTGCCAGCAGTGATAGGGGGGGCTACACCGGGGAGCTGTTTTTT
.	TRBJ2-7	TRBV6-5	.	CASSYNRAHEQYF	TGTGCCAGCAGTTACAACAGGGCCCACGAGCAGTACTTC
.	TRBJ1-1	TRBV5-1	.	CASSLGTLPTEAFF	TGCGCCAGCAGCTTGGGGACCCTACCCACTGAAGCTTTCTTT
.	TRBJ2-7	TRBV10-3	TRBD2	CAISATSGGTYEQYF	TGTGCCATCAGTGCGACTAGCGGGGGGACCTACGAGCAGTACTTC
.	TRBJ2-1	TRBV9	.	CASSLAAGLTYNEQFF	TGTGCCAGCAGCCTAGCCGCGGGACTCACCTACAATGAGCAGTTCTTC
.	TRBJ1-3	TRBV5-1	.	CASSFGRTHSGNTIYF	TGCGCCAGCAGCTTTGGGCGGACCCACTCTGGAAACACCATATATTTT
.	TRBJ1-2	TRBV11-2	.	CASSPSHGASYGYTF	TGTGCCAGCAGCCCGTCTCACGGGGCTAGCTATGGCTACACCTTC
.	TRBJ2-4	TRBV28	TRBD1	CASSPGGTKNIQYF	TGTGCCAGCAGCCCAGGGGGCACCAAAAACATTCAGTACTTC
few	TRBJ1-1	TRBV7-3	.	CASSADRNTEAFF	TGTGCCAGCAGCGCGGACAGGAACACTGAAGCTTTCTTT
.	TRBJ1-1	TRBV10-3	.	CAISVTVAFF	TGTGCCATCAGTGTAACGGTCGCTTTCTTT
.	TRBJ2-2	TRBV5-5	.	CASMLLSNTGELFF	TGTGCCAGCATGTTACTCTCGAACACCGGGGAGCTGTTTTTT
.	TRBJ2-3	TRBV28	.	CASSLNGAGSTDTQYF	TGTGCCAGCAGTTTAAACGGGGCTGGGAGCACAGATACGCAGTATTTT
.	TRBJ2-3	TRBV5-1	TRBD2	CASSFGGASTDTQYF	TGCGCCAGCAGCTTCGGGGGGGCTAGCACAGATACGCAGTATTTT
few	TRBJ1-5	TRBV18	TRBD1	CASSPISTGANQPQHF	TGTGCCAGCTCACCCATATCGACAGGGGCCAACCAGCCCCAGCATTTT
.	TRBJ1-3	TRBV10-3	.	CAISAFSRSGNTIYF	TGTGCCATCAGTGCTTTCAGCCGCTCTGGAAACACCATATATTTT
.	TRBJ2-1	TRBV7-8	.	CASSLERGSYNEQFF	TGTGCCAGCAGCTTAGAAAGGGGATCCTACAATGAGCAGTTCTTC
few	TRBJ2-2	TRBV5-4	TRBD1	CASSKDRGVTGELFF	TGTGCCAGCAGCAAGGACAGGGGAGTCACCGGGGAGCTGTTTTTT
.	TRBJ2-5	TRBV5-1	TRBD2	CASSSSGGAQSQYF	TGCGCCAGCAGCTCTAGCGGGGGCGCACAATCCCAGTACTTC
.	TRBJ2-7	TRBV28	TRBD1	CASRSSLGQGTYEQYF	TGTGCCAGCAGATCCTCCTTGGGACAGGGTACCTACGAGCAGTACTTC
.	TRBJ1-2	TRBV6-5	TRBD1	CASRPRDRGNYGYTF	TGTGCCAGCAGGCCCCGGGACAGGGGGAACTATGGCTACACCTTC
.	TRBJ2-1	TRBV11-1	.	CASSLIHEQFF	TGTGCCAGCAGCTTGATCCATGAGCAGTTCTTC
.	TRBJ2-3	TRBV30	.	CAWGGAGMAADTQYF	TGTGCCTGGGGAGGGGCAGGGATGGCGGCAGATACGCAGTATTTT
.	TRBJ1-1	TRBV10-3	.	CAISDRTAMNTEAFF	TGTGCCATCAGTGACAGGACAGCAATGAACACTGAAGCTTTCTTT
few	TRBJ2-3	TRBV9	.	CASSVAQVGTDTQYF	TGTGCCAGCAGCGTAGCACAGGTGGGAACAGATACGCAGTATTTT
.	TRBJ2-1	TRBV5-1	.	CASKRLEGEQFF	TGCGCCAGCAAGCGGCTCGAGGGTGAGCAGTTCTTC
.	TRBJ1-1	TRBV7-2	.	CASSLQGSVEAFF	TGTGCCAGCAGTCTACAGGGTAGCGTTGAAGCTTTCTTT
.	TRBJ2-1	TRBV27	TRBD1	CASRITSGTGAFRSYNEQFF	TGTGCCAGCAGAATAACCTCCGGGACAGGGGCTTTTAGGTCCTACAATGAGCAGTTCTTC
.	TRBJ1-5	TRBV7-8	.	CASSLSAGINQPQHF	TGTGCCAGCAGCTTAAGTGCAGGGATCAATCAGCCCCAGCATTTT
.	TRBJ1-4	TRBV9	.	CASSVGGGNEKLFF	TGTGCCAGCAGCGTAGGAGGGGGTAATGAAAAACTGTTTTTT
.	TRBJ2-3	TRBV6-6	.	CASSYLPGRTDTQYF	TGTGCCAGCAGTTACCTCCCGGGACGGACAGATACGCAGTATTTT
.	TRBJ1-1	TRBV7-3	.	CASSLSPTLNTEAFF	TGTGCCAGCAGCTTAAGTCCGACCTTGAACACTGAAGCTTTCTTT
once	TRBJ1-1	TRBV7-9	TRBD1	CASRRQGRAEAFF	TGTGCCAGCAGAAGACAGGGACGGGCTGAAGCTTTCTTT
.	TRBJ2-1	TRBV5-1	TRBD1	CASSPGQGIYNEQFF	TGCGCCAGTTCTCCGGGACAGGGTATATACAATGAGCAGTTCTTC